A single T cell receptor (beta chain) is shown here with its context. Produced via immunoSEQ multiplex PCR; TCRdb's table is partial and in-frame only. The sample has 65,000 to 80,000 clones, 80% to 95% seen once; the top ten hold approximately 9.9%. This sample stems from a study of OX40 agonist ivuxolimab in advanced cancers. Trimming cost V 3 bases and J 6 bases, with 13 bases left between them. CDR1 SGHTS and CDR2 YDEGEE come from the germline V gene. This CDR3 spans 13 amino acids. The chain is built from TRBV5-8 and TRBJ2-7; weak D call: TRBD1 (5 bases). This TCR came from an adult with an advanced solid tumor such as melanoma, head and neck, liver or kidney cancer. Sequencing was performed on CD4+ or CD8+ T cells sorted from blood, taken in a trial of the OX40 agonist ivuxolimab. The CDR3 reads CASSSLGQGEQYF. As DNA, the CDR3 is TGTGCCAGCAGCTCCCTAGGGCAGGGCGAGCAGTACTTC.